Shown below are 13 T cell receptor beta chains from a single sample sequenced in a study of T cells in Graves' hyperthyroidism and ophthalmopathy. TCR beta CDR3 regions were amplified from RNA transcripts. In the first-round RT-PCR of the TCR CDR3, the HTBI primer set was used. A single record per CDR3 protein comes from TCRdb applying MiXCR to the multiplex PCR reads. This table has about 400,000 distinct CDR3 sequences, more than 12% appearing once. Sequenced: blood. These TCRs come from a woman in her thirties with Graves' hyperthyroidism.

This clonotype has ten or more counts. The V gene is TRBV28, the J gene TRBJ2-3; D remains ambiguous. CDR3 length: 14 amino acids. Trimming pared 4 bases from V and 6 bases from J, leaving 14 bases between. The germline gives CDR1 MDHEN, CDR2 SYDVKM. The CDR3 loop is CASSSALQADTQYF. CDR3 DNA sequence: TGTGCCAGCAGTTCGGCCCTCCAAGCGGATACGCAGTATTTT.

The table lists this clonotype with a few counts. Written as DNA, the CDR3 is TGTGCCAGCAGTTACAGGTCTGAAGCTTTCTTT. Translated: CASSYRSEAFF. J is TRBJ1-1 and V is TRBV6-6, with D hard to call. Trimming pared 2 bases from V and 6 bases from J, leaving 4 bases between. Germline CDR1 is MNHNY and CDR2 is SVGAGI (reference sequence). The CDR3 has 11 residues.

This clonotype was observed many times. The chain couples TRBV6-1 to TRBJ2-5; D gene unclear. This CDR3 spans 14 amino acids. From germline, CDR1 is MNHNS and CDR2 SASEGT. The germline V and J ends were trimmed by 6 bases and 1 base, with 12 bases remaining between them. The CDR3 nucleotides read TGTGCCAGCAGCCACTCGGCCAGCCAAGAGACCCAGTACTTC. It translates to CASSHSASQETQYF.

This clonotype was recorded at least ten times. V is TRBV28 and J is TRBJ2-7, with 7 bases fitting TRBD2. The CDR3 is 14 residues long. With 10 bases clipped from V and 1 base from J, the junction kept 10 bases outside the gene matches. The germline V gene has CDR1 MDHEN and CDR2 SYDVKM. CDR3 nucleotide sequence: TGTGCCACCCTTGACGGGGGGTCATCCTACGAGCAGTACTTC. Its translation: CATLDGGSSYEQYF.

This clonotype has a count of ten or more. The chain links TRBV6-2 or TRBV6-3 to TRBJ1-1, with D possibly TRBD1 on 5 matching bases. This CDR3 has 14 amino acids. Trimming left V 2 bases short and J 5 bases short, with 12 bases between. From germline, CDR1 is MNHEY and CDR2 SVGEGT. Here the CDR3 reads CASSYLAGGTEAFF. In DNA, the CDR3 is TGTGCCAGCAGTTACCTTGCTGGGGGAACTGAAGCTTTCTTT.

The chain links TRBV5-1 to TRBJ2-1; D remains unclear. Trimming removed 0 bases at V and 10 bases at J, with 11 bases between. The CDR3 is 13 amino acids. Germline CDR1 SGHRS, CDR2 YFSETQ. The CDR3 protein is CASSLEGSREQFF. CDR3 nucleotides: TGCGCCAGCAGCTTGGAGGGTTCGAGGGAGCAGTTCTTC.

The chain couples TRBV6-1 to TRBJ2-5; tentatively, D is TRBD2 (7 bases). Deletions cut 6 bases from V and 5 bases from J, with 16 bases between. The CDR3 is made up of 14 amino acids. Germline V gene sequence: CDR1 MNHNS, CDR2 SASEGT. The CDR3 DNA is TGTGCCAGCAGGGCCGGGGGGCCCGGTGAGACCCAGTACTTC. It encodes CASRAGGPGETQYF.

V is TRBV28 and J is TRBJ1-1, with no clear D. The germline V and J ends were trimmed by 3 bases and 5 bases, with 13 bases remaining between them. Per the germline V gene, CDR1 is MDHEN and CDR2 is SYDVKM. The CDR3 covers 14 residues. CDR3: CASSFYGLGTEAFF. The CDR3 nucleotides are TGTGCCAGCAGTTTTTACGGACTAGGGACTGAAGCTTTCTTT.

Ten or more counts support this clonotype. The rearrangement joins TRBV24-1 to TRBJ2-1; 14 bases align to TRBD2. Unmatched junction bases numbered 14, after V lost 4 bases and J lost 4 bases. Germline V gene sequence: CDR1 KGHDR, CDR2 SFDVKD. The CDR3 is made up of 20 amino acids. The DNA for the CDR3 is TGTGCCACCAGTGACACCGGGACTAGCGGGAGTAGAGGCTTTTACAATGAGCAGTTCTTC. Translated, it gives CATSDTGTSGSRGFYNEQFF.

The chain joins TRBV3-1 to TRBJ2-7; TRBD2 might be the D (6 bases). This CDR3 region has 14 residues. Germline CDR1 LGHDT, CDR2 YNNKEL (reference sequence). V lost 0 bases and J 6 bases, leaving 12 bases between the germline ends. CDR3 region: CASSQEGLGGEQYF. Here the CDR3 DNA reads TGTGCCAGCAGCCAAGAGGGCCTCGGGGGCGAGCAGTACTTC.

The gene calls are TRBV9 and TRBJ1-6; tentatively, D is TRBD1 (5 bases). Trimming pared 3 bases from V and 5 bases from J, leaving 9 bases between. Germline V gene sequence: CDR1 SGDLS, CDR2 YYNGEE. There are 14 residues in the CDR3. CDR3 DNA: TGTGCCAGCAGCGCACAGGAGAATAATTCACCCCTCCACTTT. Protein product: CASSAQENNSPLHF.

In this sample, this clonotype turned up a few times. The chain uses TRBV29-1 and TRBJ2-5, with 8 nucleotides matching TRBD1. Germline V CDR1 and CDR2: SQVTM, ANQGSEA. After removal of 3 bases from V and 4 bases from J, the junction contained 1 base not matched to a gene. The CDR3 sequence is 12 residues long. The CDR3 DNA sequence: TGCAGCGTTGAGACAGGGGTAGAGACCCAGTACTTC. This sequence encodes CSVETGVETQYF. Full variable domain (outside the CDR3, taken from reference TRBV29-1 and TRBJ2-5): SAVISQKPSRDICQRGTSLTIQCQVDSQVTMMFWYRQQPGQSLTLIATANQGSEATYESGFVIDKFPISRPNLTFSTLTVSNMSPEDSSIYLCSVETGVETQYFGPGTRLLVL.

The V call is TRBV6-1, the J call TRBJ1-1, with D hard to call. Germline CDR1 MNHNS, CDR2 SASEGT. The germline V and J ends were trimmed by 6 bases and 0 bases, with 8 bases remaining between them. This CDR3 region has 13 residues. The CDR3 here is CASSRGLNTEAFF. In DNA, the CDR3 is TGTGCCAGCAGCCGGGGATTGAACACTGAAGCTTTCTTT.